The 27 T cell receptor beta chains given below trace back to one sample, sequenced in a study of blood T cells in healthy people across ages. Sample-barcoded 5' priming and a J-beta primer mix drove a second PCR of roughly 7 to 11 cycles. Using its own MiXCR run on the 5' RACE reads, TCRdb lists one record per CDR3 protein. This table holds 700,000 or so distinct CDR3 sequences, roughly 20% found once. Sequencing used blood. Receptor source: a man in his 70s in good health.

V usage is TRBV20-1 and J usage is TRBJ1-2; possibly TRBD1 for D (5 bases). Deletions cut 0 bases from V and 10 bases from J, with 24 bases between. This CDR3 contains 16 residues. The germline V gene encodes CDR1 DFQATT and CDR2 SNEGSKA (reference sequence). CDR3 protein: CSARDRSGWDLSDYTF. The CDR3 region has the DNA TGCAGTGCTAGAGATAGGAGTGGTTGGGACCTCTCTGACTACACCTTC.

The gene calls are TRBV14 and TRBJ1-2; tentative D call: TRBD1 (5 bases). The CDR3 has 15 residues. Germline CDR1 and CDR2: SGHDN and FVKESK. V gave up 0 bases and J gave up 5 bases, with 13 bases separating them. The CDR3 nucleotides are TGTGCCAGCAGCCAAGATCGGGGGATCGAATATGGCTACACCTTC. This codes for CASSQDRGIEYGYTF.

This clonotype was seen more than once but under ten times. The chain employs TRBV27 and TRBJ2-6; D perhaps matches TRBD1 (6 bases). Trimming stripped 6 bases from V and 1 base from J, with 10 bases between. Germline lookup yields CDR1 MNHEY and CDR2 SMNVEV (reference sequence). This CDR3 is built from 15 residues. This CDR3 reads CASRIQGSGANVLTF. The CDR3 DNA reads as TGTGCCAGCAGGATTCAGGGGTCTGGGGCCAACGTCCTGACTTTC.

The V call is TRBV9, the J call TRBJ2-7; D not resolved. Germline V gene data show CDR1 as SGDLS and CDR2 as YYNGEE. CDR3 length: 14 amino acids. V lost 1 base, J lost 4 bases, and 12 bases lay in between. CDR3 amino acids: CASSVSPNGYEQYV. CDR3 in DNA: TGTGCCAGCAGCGTAAGTCCTAACGGGTACGAGCAGTACGTC.

In its sample, this clonotype was seen a few times. The rearrangement uses TRBV4-1 and TRBJ1-2; D perhaps matches TRBD1 (5 bases). This CDR3 is 17 amino acids long. CDR1 MGHRA and CDR2 YSYEKL come from the germline V gene. With 1 base removed from V and 2 bases from J, the gap between germline ends came to 17 bases. This CDR3 is CASSQGLQTELNYGYTF. The CDR3 region has the DNA TGCGCCAGCAGCCAAGGGTTACAGACAGAGCTCAACTATGGCTACACCTTC.

Only a few counts were recorded for this clonotype. This chain joins TRBV7-8 and TRBJ1-5; no clear D. V was shortened by 1 base and J by 6 bases, with 10 bases between the two germline ends. The CDR3 runs to 14 residues. Per germline, CDR1 SGHVS and CDR2 FQNEAQ. For the CDR3, the DNA is TGTGCCAGCAGCTTAGATAGTCGGGGTCAGCCCCAGCATTTT. Protein product: CASSLDSRGQPQHF.

The rearrangement joins TRBV5-1 to TRBJ2-5; D ambiguous. The J call may be mistaken, given a closer DNA end match to TRBJ2-7. Looked up from germline, CDR1 is SGHRS and CDR2 is YFSETQ. The CDR3 has 13 amino acids. CDR3 sequence: CASSLQQFYEQYF. The DNA for the CDR3 is TGCGCCAGCAGCTTGCAACAGTTCTACGAGCAGTACTTC.

The rearrangement uses TRBV6-2 or TRBV6-3 and TRBJ1-2, with no clear D. Trimming took off 5 bases at V and 4 bases at J, with 11 bases between the two ends. Per germline, CDR1 MNHEY and CDR2 SVGEGT. The CDR3 consists of 13 residues. CDR3 nucleotides: TGTGCCAGCAGTCCATTGACCCTCTATGGCTACACCTTC. Translated: CASSPLTLYGYTF.

Only a few counts were recorded for this clonotype. The gene calls are TRBV7-2 and TRBJ1-2; D not resolved. Germline lookup yields CDR1 SGHTA and CDR2 FQGNSA. This CDR3 has 12 amino acids. The V end lost 4 bases, the J end lost 7 bases, and 10 bases lay between the germline ends. As DNA, the CDR3 is TGTGCCAGCAGCTCACGCTGGGGTGGCTACACCTTC. Translating gives CASSSRWGGYTF.

This clonotype turned up a few times. The chain carries TRBV7-2 and TRBJ2-2; the D gene is possibly TRBD2 (5 bases). Germline V gene sequence: CDR1 SGHTA, CDR2 FQGNSA. This CDR3 contains 15 residues. V dropped 5 bases and J dropped 5 bases, with 15 bases sitting between them. The CDR3 DNA sequence: TGTGCCAGCAGCCCAGACGAACGGAGGACCGGGGAGCTGTTTTTT. This translates into CASSPDERRTGELFF. The full variable domain, rest sourced from reference TRBV7-2 and TRBJ2-2, is GAGVSQSPSNKVTEKGKDVELRCDPISGHTALYWYRQSLGQGLEFLIYFQGNSAPDKSGLPSDRFSAERTGGSVSTLTIQRTQQEDSAVYLCASSPDERRTGELFFGEGSRLTVL.

This clonotype was picked up a small number of times. The chain has TRBV18 and TRBJ2-1, with D maybe TRBD1 (6 bases). The last part of the DNA fits TRBJ2-7 better; the J call may be wrong. Germline V gene lookup returns CDR1 KGHSH and CDR2 LQKENI. The CDR3 is made up of 15 amino acids. The CDR3 region has the DNA TGTGCCAGCTCACCGCGGACAGCAGTCTCCTACGAGCAGTACTTC. It is translated as CASSPRTAVSYEQYF.

This clonotype was found a few times. The chain has TRBV5-1 and TRBJ2-3; D call uncertain. This CDR3 contains 15 residues. Deletions cut 0 bases from V and 5 bases from J, with 13 bases between. Germline CDR1 and CDR2: SGHRS and YFSETQ. The CDR3 spells CASSLVASAEDTQYF. DNA for the CDR3: TGCGCCAGCAGCTTGGTGGCCAGCGCTGAAGATACGCAGTATTTT. The full variable domain, completed using reference TRBV5-1 and TRBJ2-3, is KAGVTQTPRYLIKTRGQQVTLSCSPISGHRSVSWYQQTPGQGLQFLFEYFSETQRNKGNFPGRFSGRQFSNSRSEMNVSTLELGDSALYLCASSLVASAEDTQYFGPGTRLTVL.

V gene TRBV25-1 combines with J gene TRBJ2-5; D remains ambiguous. The J call could be wrong; TRBJ2-7 is a better fit for the DNA end. Germline-derived CDR1 and CDR2 are MGHDK and SYGVNS. There are 13 residues in the CDR3. This CDR3 reads CASSDDWSYEQYF. For the CDR3, the DNA is TGTGCCAGCAGTGACGACTGGTCCTACGAGCAGTACTTC.

This clonotype was observed a few times. The gene calls are TRBV7-3 and TRBJ1-1; unclear D gene. The CDR3 extends over 14 amino acids. V dropped 2 bases and J dropped 6 bases, with 13 bases sitting between them. Per the germline V gene, CDR1 is SGHTA and CDR2 is FQGTGA. CDR3 sequence reads: CASSLRSMGSEAFF. CDR3 sequence (DNA): TGTGCCAGCAGCTTACGCAGTATGGGCTCTGAAGCTTTCTTT.

The chain is built from TRBV9 and TRBJ1-1; unclear D gene. CDR3 length: 10 amino acids. The germline V gene encodes CDR1 SGDLS and CDR2 YYNGEE. V lost 7 bases and J 4 bases, leaving 5 bases between the germline ends. In nucleotides, the CDR3 is TGTGCCAGCTATAGCACTGAAGCTTTCTTT. This gives the protein CASYSTEAFF.

V and J are TRBV12-5 and TRBJ1-1; 9 bases fit TRBD1. V lost 5 bases, J lost 5 bases, and 6 bases stayed unmatched. CDR1 and CDR2 from the germline V gene are LGHNT and FRNRAP. There are 14 residues in the CDR3. CDR3 amino acids: CASGPGQGRTEAFF. The CDR3 nucleotides read TGTGCTAGTGGTCCGGGACAGGGTAGGACTGAAGCTTTCTTT.

CDR3 in DNA: TGTGCCAGCAGCTCCAATCCAGGTAACACTGAAGCTTTCTTT. Residues: CASSSNPGNTEAFF. The genes are TRBV7-2 and TRBJ1-1; no reliable D call. V gave up 4 bases and J gave up 2 bases, with 11 bases separating them. Germline V gene data show CDR1 as SGHTA and CDR2 as FQGNSA. This CDR3 spans 14 amino acids.

V gene TRBV3-1 combines with J gene TRBJ2-5; the D gene is possibly TRBD1 (6 bases). Per germline, CDR1 LGHDT and CDR2 YNNKEL (reference sequence). The CDR3 runs 13 residues. The V gene lost 1 base and the J gene lost 7 bases, with 10 bases spanning the gap. Here the CDR3 DNA reads TGTGCCAGCAGCCAAGGCTCAGGGGTGACCCAGTACTTC. It encodes CASSQGSGVTQYF.

The genes are TRBV5-1 and TRBJ2-1; no clear D gene. Germline CDR1 is SGHRS and CDR2 is YFSETQ. Trimming cost V 5 bases and J 2 bases, with 14 bases left between them. CDR3 length: 15 amino acids. CDR3 in amino acids: CASRATWPTYNEQFF. CDR3 in DNA: TGCGCCAGCAGGGCCACCTGGCCCACCTACAATGAGCAGTTCTTC.

This chain joins TRBV7-6 and TRBJ2-3; D gene ambiguous. V dropped 5 bases and J dropped 2 bases, with 8 bases sitting between them. Germline V gene data show CDR1 as SGHVS and CDR2 as FNYEAQ. This CDR3 region has 13 residues. Here the CDR3 reads CASSDTNTDTQYF. CDR3 nucleotides: TGTGCCAGCAGCGATACTAACACAGATACGCAGTATTTT.

The chain links TRBV6-1 to TRBJ2-3; possible D gene TRBD1, 5 bases. Germline CDR1 is MNHNS and CDR2 is SASEGT. Trimming shortened V by 6 bases and J by 0 bases, and 22 bases separated the two germline ends. The CDR3 is 18 residues long. CDR3 loop: CASRGDSVRTTSTDTQYF. The CDR3 DNA is TGTGCCAGCAGAGGAGACAGCGTCCGGACCACTAGCACAGATACGCAGTATTTT.

The chain is built from TRBV12-3 or TRBV12-4 and TRBJ1-1; 8 bases map to TRBD1. V was pared by 5 bases and J by 11 bases, with 10 bases of the junction left unmatched. CDR3 length: 13 residues. The CDR3 is CASSRSSGGDAFF. The CDR3 nucleotides are TGTGCCAGCAGTCGATCCTCAGGGGGCGATGCTTTCTTT.

The rearrangement links TRBV3-1 to TRBJ2-5, with 7 nucleotides matching TRBD1. Germline trimming cut 0 bases from V and 5 bases from J; bases unmatched to any gene: 9. Germline V gene sequence: CDR1 LGHDT, CDR2 YNNKEL (reference sequence). This CDR3 has 16 amino acids. The CDR3 bases are TGTGCCAGCAGCCAAGAAAACAGGGGCCCCTGGGAGACCCAGTACTTC. It is translated as CASSQENRGPWETQYF.

The chain recombines TRBV29-1 with TRBJ2-2, with TRBD2 as a possible D gene (5 bases). The CDR3 covers 13 residues. Trimming removed 3 bases from V and 1 base from J, with 6 bases in between. In germline, CDR1 is SQVTM, CDR2 ANQGSEA. The CDR3 DNA follows: TGCAGCGTTGATGGAGGGAACACCGGGGAGCTGTTTTTT. Translating it yields CSVDGGNTGELFF.

This clonotype has only a few counts. This chain connects TRBV5-1 to TRBJ2-2; TRBD1 matches at 9 bases. This CDR3 comprises 16 residues. The V gene end was trimmed by 4 bases and the J gene end by 7 bases; junction bases not matched to a gene: 11. Germline CDR1 and CDR2: SGHRS and YFSETQ. The CDR3 nucleotides read TGCGCCAGCAGCCCGGTGGACAGGGGATTGGGCGGGGAGCTGTTTTTT. It is translated as CASSPVDRGLGGELFF.

Regarding this clonotype: A read error may account for a junction end that differs from germline. The chain employs TRBV11-2 and TRBJ2-5; D gene uncertain. CDR1 and CDR2 from the germline V gene are SGHAT and FQNNGV. The CDR3 covers 14 residues. The CDR3 DNA reads as TGTGCCAGCAGCCACCTAACCCACACAGAGACCCAGCACTTC. As protein: CASSHLTHTETQHF.

This clonotype was picked up many times. J is TRBJ2-3 and V is TRBV6-4; 7 positions agree with TRBD1. Germline V CDR1 and CDR2: MRHNA, SNTAGT. V shed 0 bases and J 3 bases; nucleotides not matched to a gene: 3. The CDR3 has 15 residues. The CDR3, as DNA: TGTGCCAGCAGTGACTCCGAGGGGGCTACAGATACGCAGTATTTT. Translating gives CASSDSEGATDTQYF.